The 5 T cell receptor beta chains below were found in one sample sequenced in a study of T cells expressing NK-cell markers. TCRdb reworked the 5' RACE reads into one entry per CDR3 protein, no DNA. This table lists around 380,000 distinct CDR3 sequences. Sequencing was carried out using blood T cells: a sorted CD56 or NKG2C T cell subset, CD4+ or CD8+ T cells, or bulk PBMC T cells (not recorded which). The origin of the receptors is a woman between 50 and 59 years old in good health.

The chain couples TRBV12-3 or TRBV12-4 to TRBJ1-2; the TCRdb call, TRBD1, lacks DNA for checking. The CDR3 sequence is 13 residues long. The CDR3 loop is CASANRGRDGYTF.

This chain connects TRBV7-8 to TRBJ1-5. This CDR3 has 16 residues. Germline values: CDR1 SGHVS, CDR2 FQNEAQ. The CDR3 region is CASSRSGPSVPQPQHF.

The chain links TRBV27 to TRBJ1-1; absent DNA, TCRdb's TRBD1 call cannot be checked. This CDR3 is built from 14 residues. The germline CDR1 and CDR2 sequences are MNHEY and SMNVEV (reference sequence). The CDR3 loop is CASRDGLGGTEAFF.

The CDR3 here is CASSLANLAKNIQYF. This chain joins TRBV4-2 and TRBJ2-4. The CDR3 totals 15 residues. Germline values: CDR1 LGHNA, CDR2 YNFKEQ.

This rearrangement joins TRBV18 to TRBJ2-1; as DNA is missing, the TRBD2 call by TCRdb cannot be tested. The germline gives CDR1 KGHSH, CDR2 LQKENI. CDR3 length: 16 amino acids. CDR3 residues: CASSPPGAGGRNEQFF. The whole variable domain, filled in from reference TRBV18 and TRBJ2-1, reads NAGVMQNPRHLVRRRGQEARLRCSPMKGHSHVYWYRQLPEEGLKFMVYLQKENIIDESGMPKERFSAEFPKEGPSILRIQQVVRGDSAAYFCASSPPGAGGRNEQFFGPGTRLTVL.